This record covers a single TCR beta chain. Germline V gene data show CDR1 as SGHTA and CDR2 as FQGNSA. V dropped 1 base and J dropped 6; count of bases not matched to a gene: 6. The CDR3 sequence is 15 residues long. In the study's own analysis: It was from reference gene primer amplification that nucleated cell counts were estimated. Assay used: immunoSEQ multiplex PCR; TCRdb lists only in-frame clones, some missing. V and J calls and clone size follow that table, whereas D and trimming were derived from the DNA. The sample contains about 180,000 clones, 80% to 90% of which appear only once. This sample was included in a study of blood T cell repertoires in COVID-19. About the research overall: The origin of the acute and convalescent COVID-19 samples was the United States, Italy and Spain. T cells, B-cell-depleted T cells, or PBMCs provided the cDNA or gDNA that served as material.

Sequenced material: peripheral blood. V is TRBV7-2 and J is TRBJ2-5; 9 positions match TRBD2. The sequence derives from a man aged 18 to 29 who had recovered from COVID-19. The CDR3 region is CASSLGASGMKTQYF. The CDR3, as DNA: TGTGCCAGCAGCTTAGGTGCTAGCGGGATGAAGACCCAGTACTTC.